This T cell receptor (beta chain) was captured in a study of blood T cells in healthy people across ages. The individuals who served as donors were healthy Caucasians living in Russia, aged about 6 to 100. Comment on this clonotype: Its antigen is still unknown.

Study results and caveats: The recorded TCR beta diversity per million T cells decreased in a roughly linear manner with age.

For the second PCR, which ran for about 6 to 11 cycles, a sample-barcoded 5' primer and a J-beta primer mix were used. TCRdb processed the 5' RACE reads anew with MiXCR; each CDR3 protein has one entry. Of about 970,000 distinct CDR3 sequences in the sample, 51% were seen once. The source is a woman aged 55-70 years in good health. The sequenced material came from blood.

Here the CDR3 DNA reads TGTGCCAGCAGTATGCCCCTAGGAAGCTCCTACAATGAGCAGTTCTTC. This gives the protein CASSMPLGSSYNEQFF. The rearrangement joins TRBV3-1 to TRBJ2-1; D gene ambiguous. Germline V gives CDR1 LGHDT, CDR2 YNNKEL (reference sequence). This CDR3 has 16 amino acids. Deletions cut 6 bases from V and 0 bases from J, with 15 bases between.